One and the same sample provided the 28 T cell receptor beta chains below, sequenced in a study of regulatory T cells in long-lasting Graves disease. Stated time point: persistent/refractory GD, antithyroid drugs over 5 years with positive TRAb. Following extraction of RNA from PBMCs, that RNA was used to make the TCR library. Libraries of TCR beta came from iRepertoire HTBI primers plus Arm-PCR of CDR3 regions. Using its own MiXCR run on the multiplex PCR reads, TCRdb lists one record per CDR3 protein. This sample has roughly 500,000 distinct CDR3 sequences; around 20% occur once, and the top ten carry over 7.5%. This material consisted of peripheral blood mononuclear cells (PBMCs), taken when the disease was refractory, from a patient treated with antithyroid drugs. Receptors were obtained from a female donor with Graves disease.

The rearrangement joins TRBV11-1 to TRBJ2-7; D might be TRBD1 (5 bases). Germline V gene sequence: CDR1 SGHAT, CDR2 FQDESV (reference sequence). Trimming took 5 bases from V and 0 from J, leaving 14 bases between them. This CDR3 spans 15 amino acids. CDR3 sequence (DNA): TGTGCCAGCAGCCAGTCGAAAGGGGACTCCTACGAGCAGTACTTC. Its translation: CASSQSKGDSYEQYF.

This clonotype was counted ten times or more. The chain links TRBV18 to TRBJ2-5; the D call may be TRBD1 or TRBD2 (5 bases each). The CDR3 extends over 14 amino acids. Germline V gene lookup returns CDR1 KGHSH and CDR2 LQKENI. Trimming stripped 4 bases from V and 7 bases from J, with 16 bases between. In nucleotides, the CDR3 is TGTGCCAGCTCACGTCCCGGGACCTCCGGGACCCAGTACTTC. Protein sequence: CASSRPGTSGTQYF.

This clonotype was detected ten times or more. V is TRBV11-2 and J is TRBJ1-1; D is uncertain. In germline, CDR1 is SGHAT, CDR2 FQNNGV. This CDR3 is 13 amino acids long. V lost 5 bases and J lost 9, with 16 bases in between. The CDR3 here is CASSPAQGGKAFF. CDR3 sequence (DNA): TGTGCCAGCAGCCCGGCGCAAGGAGGGAAAGCTTTCTTT. Supplemented by reference TRBV11-2 and TRBJ1-1, the full variable domain reads EAGVAQSPRYKIIEKRQSVAFWCNPISGHATLYWYQQILGQGPKLLIQFQNNGVVDDSQLPKDRFSAERLKGVDSTLKIQPAKLEDSAVYLCASSPAQGGKAFFGQGTRLTVV.

The chain combines TRBV15 with TRBJ2-5; the D is unclear. The CDR3 loop spans 13 amino acids. CDR1 and CDR2 from the germline V gene are LNHNV and YYDKDF (reference sequence). Trimming left V 0 bases short and J 4 bases short, with 6 bases between. CDR3 sequence reads: CATSRDLSETQYF. The CDR3 DNA reads TGTGCCACCAGCAGAGATCTTTCAGAGACCCAGTACTTC.

This clonotype was recorded many times. CDR3 nucleotide sequence: TGTGCCAGCAGCTCAACCGGGACAGTCTCCCCTGAAGCTTTCTTT. Protein: CASSSTGTVSPEAFF. V and J are TRBV7-2 and TRBJ1-1; 7 nucleotides match TRBD1. V was pared by 4 bases and J by 6 bases, with 11 bases of the junction left unmatched. From germline, CDR1 is SGHTA and CDR2 FQGNSA. This CDR3 comprises 15 residues.

Ten or more counts support this clonotype. This sequence joins TRBV20-1 and TRBJ2-7; no firm D call. V lost 5 bases and J 0 bases, leaving 8 bases between the germline ends. The CDR3 extends over 12 amino acids. The germline gives CDR1 DFQATT, CDR2 SNEGSKA (reference sequence). The DNA of the CDR3 is TGCAGTGCTGGAACAGTCTCCTACGAGCAGTACTTC. Amino acid sequence: CSAGTVSYEQYF.

The gene calls are TRBV12-3 or TRBV12-4 and TRBJ2-7; 7 positions match TRBD1. With V trimmed by 6 bases and J by 4 bases, 15 bases remained unmatched. The length of the CDR3 is 16 residues. In DNA, the CDR3 is TGTGCCAGCAGCCAACTGAGCTGGGACAGCTCGTACGAGCAGTACTTC. Translation gives CASSQLSWDSSYEQYF.

There are many counts of this clonotype. The chain couples TRBV6-5 to TRBJ2-1; weak D call: TRBD2 (5 bases). CDR3 length: 15 residues. V gave up 2 bases and J gave up 3 bases, with 11 bases separating them. The germline CDR1 and CDR2 sequences are MNHEY and SVGAGI. Here the CDR3 reads CASSYGGAVYNEQFF. The CDR3 coding sequence is TGTGCCAGCAGTTACGGAGGAGCGGTCTACAATGAGCAGTTCTTC.

This clonotype was counted many times. V and J are TRBV12-3 or TRBV12-4 and TRBJ1-6, with 8 bases lining up with TRBD1. The ends lost 6 bases at V and 6 bases at J; junction bases unmatched: 10. This CDR3 has 16 residues. The CDR3 region is CASSSGQDRGNSPLHF. CDR3 nucleotides: TGTGCCAGCAGCTCGGGACAGGATAGGGGTAATTCACCCCTCCACTTT.

This chain connects TRBV15 to TRBJ2-7, with 9 bases matching TRBD1. Germline V lookup: CDR1 LNHNV, CDR2 YYDKDF (reference sequence). The CDR3 contains 15 residues. Trimming cost V 1 base and J 5 bases; bases outside gene matches: 6. CDR3 DNA sequence: TGTGCCACCAGCAGAGTAATTGGGACAGGGCACGAGCAGTACTTC. Its protein is CATSRVIGTGHEQYF.

To note about this clonotype: This may stem from a read error, because a much larger clone lies one nucleotide away. V is TRBV5-1 and J is TRBJ2-7; a weak D match, TRBD2 (7 bases). Germline loops: CDR1 SGHRS, CDR2 YFSETQ. This CDR3 region has 15 residues. CDR3 in DNA: TGCGCCAGCAGTTTGGGGGGGGGACAATCCCACGAGCAGTACTTC. Encoded protein: CASSLGGGQSHEQYF.

V gene TRBV5-1 combines with J gene TRBJ2-7; D gene unclear. V shed 3 bases and J shed 3 bases, with 13 bases lying between them. The CDR3 consists of 14 residues. CDR1 is SGHRS, CDR2 YFSETQ, per germline. The CDR3 is CASSWKARSYEQYF. The CDR3 DNA follows: TGCGCCAGCAGCTGGAAAGCTAGGAGCTACGAGCAGTACTTC. Using reference TRBV5-1 and TRBJ2-7 for the parts outside the CDR3, the full variable domain is KAGVTQTPRYLIKTRGQQVTLSCSPISGHRSVSWYQQTPGQGLQFLFEYFSETQRNKGNFPGRFSGRQFSNSRSEMNVSTLELGDSALYLCASSWKARSYEQYFGPGTRLTVT.

The rearrangement joins TRBV6-1 to TRBJ1-5; unclear D gene. Deletions cut 4 bases from V and 2 bases from J, with 12 bases between. The CDR3 contains 15 residues. Per the germline V gene, CDR1 is MNHNS and CDR2 is SASEGT. DNA for the CDR3: TGTGCCAGCAGTGGACGGCCCTTGGGCAATCAGCCCCAGCATTTT. Residues: CASSGRPLGNQPQHF.

This chain links TRBV20-1 with TRBJ2-3; the D is unclear. Germline V CDR1 and CDR2: DFQATT, SNEGSKA (reference sequence). Trimming pared 0 bases from V and 4 bases from J, leaving 11 bases between. This CDR3 contains 14 residues. CDR3 in DNA: TGCAGTGCTAGAGACCCCCCCCGGCCAGATACGCAGTATTTT. Its translation: CSARDPPRPDTQYF.

This clonotype showed up many times. The chain uses TRBV20-1 and TRBJ2-7, with D possibly matching TRBD1 (5 bases). Germline values: CDR1 DFQATT, CDR2 SNEGSKA (reference sequence). The CDR3 is made up of 13 amino acids. Trimming cost V 3 bases and J 5 bases, with 14 bases left between them. The CDR3: CSARSPGYHEQYF. The CDR3 coding sequence is TGCAGTGCTAGGAGCCCAGGGTACCACGAGCAGTACTTC.

This CDR3 is CASSFTENQPQHF. In DNA form, the CDR3 reads TGTGCCAGCAGTTTTACAGAGAATCAGCCCCAGCATTTT. V and J are TRBV12-3 or TRBV12-4 and TRBJ1-5; no reliable D call. Trimming cost V 3 bases and J 4 bases, with 7 bases left between them. The CDR3 is made up of 13 amino acids.

Concerning this clonotype: Just one base apart from a much larger clone, this may be a read error. The CDR3 loop is CASSPRPRMNAEAFF. The CDR3 DNA is TGTGCCAGCAGTCCAAGGCCCCGAATGAACGCTGAAGCTTTCTTT. This chain uses TRBV28 with TRBJ1-1, with D hard to call. This CDR3 region has 15 residues. Germline CDR1 MDHEN, CDR2 SYDVKM.

This clonotype was seen ten or more times. This may be a read error, as it is one base from a much larger clone. This sequence joins TRBV27 and TRBJ1-2; no definite D call. Trimming pared 2 bases from V and 2 bases from J, leaving 6 bases between. CDR1 is MNHEY and CDR2 is SMNVEV in the germline V gene (reference sequence). This CDR3 spans 13 amino acids. CDR3 coding DNA: TGTGCCAGCAGTTTAGGATGGAACTATGGCTACACCTTC. Amino acids: CASSLGWNYGYTF.

The chain carries TRBV12-3 or TRBV12-4 and TRBJ1-2; no clear D gene. This CDR3 has 14 residues. The ends were cut back, 0 bases at V and 5 bases at J, with 10 bases in the middle. DNA for the CDR3: TGTGCCAGCAGTTTAGCGCGGGTCCCGTATGGCTACACCTTC. It specifies CASSLARVPYGYTF.

V and J are TRBV6-5 and TRBJ2-7; D is possibly TRBD2 (6 bases). V was shortened by 2 bases and J by 5 bases, with 10 bases between the two germline ends. Germline V gene sequence: CDR1 MNHEY, CDR2 SVGAGI. The CDR3 is 13 amino acids. CDR3 DNA: TGTGCCAGCAGTTACAGGGAGGTCAACGAGCAGTACTTC. Translated, it gives CASSYREVNEQYF.

This clonotype occurred many times. CDR3 loop: CASSLGVTGTTEAFF. CDR3 DNA sequence: TGCGCCAGCAGCTTGGGAGTGACAGGGACAACTGAAGCTTTCTTT. The J gene is TRBJ1-1, the V gene TRBV5-1; 7 bases are shared with TRBD1. The CDR3 spans 15 residues. Germline assignment: CDR1 SGHRS and CDR2 YFSETQ. After removal of 0 bases from V and 5 bases from J, the junction contained 7 bases not matched to a gene.

This clonotype has at least ten counts. The genes are TRBV6-1 and TRBJ2-7; D is ambiguous. Germline CDR1 is MNHNS and CDR2 is SASEGT. There are 15 residues in the CDR3. V was trimmed by 5 bases and J by 2 bases, leaving 16 bases between them. The CDR3 loop reads CASSPSGGNAYEQYF. The CDR3 region has the DNA TGTGCCAGCAGTCCCTCGGGCGGTAACGCCTACGAGCAGTACTTC.

A few counts support this clonotype. The rearrangement joins TRBV19 to TRBJ2-7; TRBD1 matches at 9 bases. Trimming removed 6 bases from V and 2 bases from J; junction bases left unmatched: 8. This CDR3 has 15 residues. In germline, CDR1 is LNHDA, CDR2 SQIVND (reference sequence). Here the CDR3 reads CASSHGTGPAYEQYF. The DNA of the CDR3 is TGTGCCAGTAGCCACGGGACAGGGCCGGCCTACGAGCAGTACTTC.

Turning to this clonotype: A single base separates this from a much larger clone, so it may be a read error. The gene calls are TRBV6-2 or TRBV6-3 and TRBJ2-7, with 9 bases fitting TRBD1. V lost 4 bases and J lost 7; bases outside the gene matches: 8. CDR1 and CDR2 (germline): MNHEY, SVGEGT. The CDR3 spans 14 residues. In DNA form, the CDR3 reads TGTGCCAGCAGTTCGGGACAGGGTGCGTTAGAGCAGTACTTC. This encodes CASSSGQGALEQYF.

This clonotype was seen only a few times. This chain joins TRBV7-2 and TRBJ2-1; no clear D gene. The germline V gene encodes CDR1 SGHTA and CDR2 FQGNSA. Trimming pared 5 bases from V and 12 bases from J, leaving 17 bases between. The CDR3 totals 13 residues. The CDR3 reads CASSPRYRVGQFF. DNA for the CDR3: TGTGCCAGCAGCCCGCGATACAGAGTTGGGCAGTTCTTC.

Regarding this clonotype: Being one base from a much bigger clone, this may be a read error. The rearrangement joins TRBV6-5 to TRBJ2-5, with 8 bases that match TRBD1. Germline V gene lookup returns CDR1 MNHEY and CDR2 SVGAGI. The CDR3 is made up of 16 amino acids. CDR3 amino acids: CASSYRTGGMKEAQYF. CDR3 sequence (DNA): TGTGCCAGCAGTTACCGAACAGGGGGTATGAAAGAGGCCCAGTACTTC.

This clonotype was recorded a few times. The V and J genes are TRBV12-3 or TRBV12-4 and TRBJ1-1; D may be TRBD1 (6 bases). The CDR3 has 13 amino acids. The V end was cut by 2 bases, the J end by 8 bases, with 12 bases between. This CDR3 is CASSLRQVREAFF. CDR3 sequence (DNA): TGTGCCAGCAGTTTACGACAGGTGCGGGAAGCTTTCTTT.

This clonotype was recorded at least ten times. This rearrangement joins TRBV6-1 to TRBJ1-1; maybe TRBD1 (5 bases). Trimming removed 3 bases from V and 4 bases from J, with 12 bases in between. CDR1 MNHNS and CDR2 SASEGT come from the germline V gene. This CDR3 has 14 amino acids. CDR3: CASSEPGLGTEAFF. The CDR3 DNA reads TGTGCCAGCAGTGAGCCAGGGCTCGGCACTGAAGCTTTCTTT.